The 3 T cell receptor beta chains given below trace back to one sample, sequenced in a study of CD8+ T cells in alopecia areata. RNA was extracted and reverse transcribed into cDNA as the sequencing template. Assay: immunoSEQ multiplex PCR; the TCRdb copy retains only in-frame clones and omits some. The sample lists more than 200,000 clones; roughly two thirds were seen once. The sample in question was CD4+ T cells sorted from blood, obtained at week 0. These receptors were obtained from a human donor with alopecia areata.

This clone appeared a few times. The CDR3 region has the DNA TGCAGCGTTTACCGGGGGGGCGTAACAGATACGCAGTATTTT. This sequence encodes CSVYRGGVTDTQYF. The J gene is TRBJ2-3, the V gene TRBV29-1; 8 bases fit TRBD2. This CDR3 region has 14 residues. V lost 5 bases, J lost 3 bases, and 7 bases stayed unmatched. Germline V gene lookup returns CDR1 SQVTM and CDR2 ANQGSEA.

J is TRBJ2-5 and V is TRBV6-5; D gene unclear. Germline lookup yields CDR1 MNHEY and CDR2 SVGAGI. Trimming took off 2 bases at V and 2 bases at J, with 0 bases between the two ends. The CDR3 length is 11 residues. The CDR3 spells CASSYQETQYF. DNA for the CDR3: TGTGCCAGCAGTTACCAAGAGACCCAGTACTTC.

The V gene is TRBV5-4, the J gene TRBJ2-5; TRBD1 matches 9 bases. The CDR3 is 15 amino acids. Germline CDR1 is SGHNT and CDR2 is YYREEE (reference sequence). V was pared by 5 bases and J by 4 bases, with 9 bases of the junction left unmatched. Here the CDR3 DNA reads TGTGCCAGCAGTTCCCCGGGACAGGGACGAGAGACCCAGTACTTC. Translation gives CASSSPGQGRETQYF.